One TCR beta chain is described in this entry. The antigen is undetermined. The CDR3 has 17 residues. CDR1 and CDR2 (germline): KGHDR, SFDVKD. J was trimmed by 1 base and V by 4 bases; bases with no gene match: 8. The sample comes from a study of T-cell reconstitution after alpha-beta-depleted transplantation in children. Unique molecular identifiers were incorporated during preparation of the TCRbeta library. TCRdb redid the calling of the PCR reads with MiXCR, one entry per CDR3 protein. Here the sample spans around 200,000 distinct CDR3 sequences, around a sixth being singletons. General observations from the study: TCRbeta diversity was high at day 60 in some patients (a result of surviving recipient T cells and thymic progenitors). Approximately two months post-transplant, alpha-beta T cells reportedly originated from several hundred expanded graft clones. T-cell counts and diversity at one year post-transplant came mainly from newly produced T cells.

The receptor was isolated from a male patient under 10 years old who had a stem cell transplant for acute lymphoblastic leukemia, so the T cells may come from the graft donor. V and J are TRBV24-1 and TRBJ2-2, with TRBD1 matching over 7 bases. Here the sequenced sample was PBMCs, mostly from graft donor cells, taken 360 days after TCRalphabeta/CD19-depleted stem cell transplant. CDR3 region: CATSDETGSGNTGELFF. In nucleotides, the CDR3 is TGTGCCACCAGTGACGAGACAGGGAGTGGGAACACCGGGGAGCTGTTTTTT.